The sequence of this T cell receptor (beta chain) was determined in a study of beta chain features in type 1 diabetes. Expressed TCRB transcripts were sequenced because the entire RNA isolate underwent reverse transcription. TCRdb's copy holds only in-frame clones and misses some; the assay was immunoSEQ multiplex PCR. Here the sample spans under 950,000 clones, about a sixth being singletons. This clone turned up a few times. The CDR3 is made up of 16 amino acids. In germline, CDR1 is SGHVS, CDR2 FQNEAQ. The trim removed 4 bases at V and 5 bases at J, leaving 12 bases unmatched. The sequencing input was naive CD4+ T cells from blood. The V gene is TRBV7-8, the J gene TRBJ2-5, with 8 bases matching TRBD1. The sequence was collected from a woman aged 18-29 years in good health. CDR3 amino acids: CASSSTRLRGQETQYF. As DNA, the CDR3 is TGTGCCAGCAGCTCAACGCGGCTCAGGGGGCAGGAGACCCAGTACTTC.